This is a list of T cell receptor beta chains from one sample in a study of T-cell memory formation after mild COVID-19. MiXCR, run by TCRdb on the 5' RACE reads, gives a single entry per CDR3 protein. The repertoire holds 350,000 or so distinct CDR3 sequences, with 10% to 15% as singletons. Sample: PBMCs or a T cell subset sorted from them (not recorded which). All receptors come from a man aged 18 to 30 who had mild COVID-19 (a few samples of this study predate the infection). Cell type and time point are not known. Both conserved end residues are part of each CDR3. The D gene is left open where the match is weak. A clone size is listed for some rows: how often the clone was seen (once, few, many), or a class if it is expanded.

CDR3nt: TGTGCCAGCCGTCCAGAGGGGTCAGGGGGTTTTGTTGAAGCTTTCTTT; CDR3aa: CASRPEGSGGFVEAFF; abundance: -; d_gene: TRBD1; v_gene: TRBV7-2; j_gene: TRBJ1-1; len: 16
CDR3nt: TGCGCCAGCAGCCAAACAGGAGGGACAGGCACAGATACGCAGTATTTT; CDR3aa: CASSQTGGTGTDTQYF; abundance: many; d_gene: -; v_gene: TRBV4-3; j_gene: TRBJ2-3; len: 16
CDR3nt: TGTGCCAGCAGTTCCTCCGGGCCCCAAGTCCCCTACAATGAGCAGTTCTTC; CDR3aa: CASSSSGPQVPYNEQFF; abundance: -; d_gene: -; v_gene: TRBV12-3/TRBV12-4; j_gene: TRBJ2-1; len: 17
CDR3nt: TGTGCCAGCAGTGAAATTAATTCAGGGGGAGTCGAAGAGACCCAGTACTTC; CDR3aa: CASSEINSGGVEETQYF; abundance: few; d_gene: TRBD1; v_gene: TRBV2; j_gene: TRBJ2-5; len: 17
CDR3nt: TGCGCCAGCAGCCAAGATGTCGGGCTAATTTCACCCCTCCACTTT; CDR3aa: CASSQDVGLISPLHF; abundance: few; d_gene: -; v_gene: TRBV4-1; j_gene: TRBJ1-6; len: 15
CDR3nt: TGTGCCAGCGTTCGCCGGGGCGAAGCTTTCTTT; CDR3aa: CASVRRGEAFF; abundance: few; d_gene: -; v_gene: TRBV12-3/TRBV12-4; j_gene: TRBJ1-1; len: 11
CDR3nt: TGTGCCAGCAGTTCGGACGGCAAACTTAACACAGATACGCAGTATTTT; CDR3aa: CASSSDGKLNTDTQYF; abundance: few; d_gene: -; v_gene: TRBV12-3/TRBV12-4; j_gene: TRBJ2-3; len: 16
CDR3nt: TGTGCCAGCAGCTTAGGCAGTCCTCATTTCTCTGGGGCCAACGTCCTGACTTTC; CDR3aa: CASSLGSPHFSGANVLTF; abundance: many; d_gene: -; v_gene: TRBV7-2; j_gene: TRBJ2-6; len: 18
CDR3nt: TGCGCCAGCAGCTTGGGAGTATTCTCGCAAGAGACCCAGTACTTC; CDR3aa: CASSLGVFSQETQYF; abundance: few; d_gene: -; v_gene: TRBV5-1; j_gene: TRBJ2-5; len: 15
CDR3nt: TGTGCCAGCAGTAGAGACGGGAGCACAGATACGCAGTATTTT; CDR3aa: CASSRDGSTDTQYF; abundance: few; d_gene: -; v_gene: TRBV2; j_gene: TRBJ2-3; len: 14
CDR3nt: TGTGCCAGCAGTTATCGGACAGGGGTAGGCTACACCTTC; CDR3aa: CASSYRTGVGYTF; abundance: -; d_gene: TRBD1; v_gene: TRBV12-3/TRBV12-4; j_gene: TRBJ1-2; len: 13
CDR3nt: TGTGCCAGCTCACCAGGTCAAGTCTTAAATGAGCAGTTCTTC; CDR3aa: CASSPGQVLNEQFF; abundance: few; d_gene: -; v_gene: TRBV18; j_gene: TRBJ2-1; len: 14
CDR3nt: TGTGCCAGCAGCGTAGATGGGGTTCAGCCCCAGCATTTT; CDR3aa: CASSVDGVQPQHF; abundance: -; d_gene: -; v_gene: TRBV9; j_gene: TRBJ1-5; len: 13
CDR3nt: TGTGCCATCGGGACAGGGAACATTCAGTACTTC; CDR3aa: CAIGTGNIQYF; abundance: -; d_gene: TRBD1; v_gene: TRBV10-3; j_gene: TRBJ2-4; len: 11
CDR3nt: TGTGCCAGCAGCCGCTCCGGGACTCCCGATGAGCAGTTCTTC; CDR3aa: CASSRSGTPDEQFF; abundance: few; d_gene: -; v_gene: TRBV7-2; j_gene: TRBJ2-1; len: 14
CDR3nt: TGTGCCAGCAGTGAATACCCCGGGGCAAATGAAGCTTTCTTT; CDR3aa: CASSEYPGANEAFF; abundance: -; d_gene: -; v_gene: TRBV25-1; j_gene: TRBJ1-1; len: 14
CDR3nt: TGTGCCAGCAGCCCACATACAGGGAAGGCTGAAGCTTTCTTT; CDR3aa: CASSPHTGKAEAFF; abundance: -; d_gene: -; v_gene: TRBV14; j_gene: TRBJ1-1; len: 14
CDR3nt: TGTGCCAGCAGCTTAGCGAAGAGAAATGAGCAGTTCTTC; CDR3aa: CASSLAKRNEQFF; abundance: -; d_gene: -; v_gene: TRBV7-9; j_gene: TRBJ2-1; len: 13
CDR3nt: TGTGCCAGCAGTGGTTTAGCCCTTGGAGAGACCCAGTACTTC; CDR3aa: CASSGLALGETQYF; abundance: few; d_gene: -; v_gene: TRBV6-1; j_gene: TRBJ2-5; len: 14
CDR3nt: TGTGCCAGCAGCACCCGTGAAGATACGCAGTATTTT; CDR3aa: CASSTREDTQYF; abundance: -; d_gene: -; v_gene: TRBV11-2; j_gene: TRBJ2-3; len: 12
CDR3nt: TGTGCCAGCAGGACGAACAGGGTTGGAGATACGCAGTATTTT; CDR3aa: CASRTNRVGDTQYF; abundance: -; d_gene: -; v_gene: TRBV7-3; j_gene: TRBJ2-3; len: 14
CDR3nt: TGCAGTGCTAGAGTCCAGCCGGGGACCCAGTACTTC; CDR3aa: CSARVQPGTQYF; abundance: many; d_gene: -; v_gene: TRBV20-1; j_gene: TRBJ2-5; len: 12
CDR3nt: TGTGCCATCAGTACCGGACTAGCGGGCCCCCGTTCCTACAATGAGCAGTTCTTC; CDR3aa: CAISTGLAGPRSYNEQFF; abundance: many; d_gene: TRBD2; v_gene: TRBV10-3; j_gene: TRBJ2-1; len: 18
CDR3nt: TGTGCCAGCAGTGAACAGGGGGTCGACACCGGGGAGCTGTTTTTT; CDR3aa: CASSEQGVDTGELFF; abundance: -; d_gene: TRBD1; v_gene: TRBV2; j_gene: TRBJ2-2; len: 15
CDR3nt: TGTGCTAGTGGTTTGGTTTCGGGGGTAGGGAATGAGCAGTTCTTC; CDR3aa: CASGLVSGVGNEQFF; abundance: -; d_gene: -; v_gene: TRBV12-5; j_gene: TRBJ2-1; len: 15
CDR3nt: TGTGCCAGCAGCGAGGATACAGGAGGTGATAATTCACCCCTCCACTTT; CDR3aa: CASSEDTGGDNSPLHF; abundance: -; d_gene: -; v_gene: TRBV6-1; j_gene: TRBJ1-6; len: 16
CDR3nt: TGTGCCAGCAGCTTTCCTGACAGGGGGCTTTTCGGGCAGTTCTTC; CDR3aa: CASSFPDRGLFGQFF; abundance: few; d_gene: TRBD1; v_gene: TRBV7-2; j_gene: TRBJ2-1; len: 15
CDR3nt: TGCAGTGCTAGAGAGGCTAGCGCGGACTCCTACAATGAGCAGTTCTTC; CDR3aa: CSAREASADSYNEQFF; abundance: -; d_gene: -; v_gene: TRBV20-1; j_gene: TRBJ2-1; len: 16
CDR3nt: TGCAGCGTTGAGGACGGGGGGGAGCAGTACTTC; CDR3aa: CSVEDGGEQYF; abundance: many; d_gene: TRBD2; v_gene: TRBV29-1; j_gene: TRBJ2-7; len: 11
CDR3nt: TGTGCCAGCAGCTGGGACAGGGCTAACTATGGCTACACCTTC; CDR3aa: CASSWDRANYGYTF; abundance: many; d_gene: TRBD1; v_gene: TRBV5-1; j_gene: TRBJ1-2; len: 14
CDR3nt: TGTGCCAGCAGCAAAGAGGTGGACACCATATATTTT; CDR3aa: CASSKEVDTIYF; abundance: few; d_gene: -; v_gene: TRBV21-1; j_gene: TRBJ1-3; len: 12
CDR3nt: TGTGCCAGCAGCGTAGTTGGGGGGCTTGAGGGCACTGAAGCTTTCTTT; CDR3aa: CASSVVGGLEGTEAFF; abundance: -; d_gene: -; v_gene: TRBV9; j_gene: TRBJ1-1; len: 16
CDR3nt: TGCGCCAGCAGCCCGTCATGGCGTATAGCCGACACTGAAGCTTTCTTT; CDR3aa: CASSPSWRIADTEAFF; abundance: few; d_gene: -; v_gene: TRBV4-1; j_gene: TRBJ1-1; len: 16
CDR3nt: TGTGCCAGCAGTGAAATATTAAGTCAGCCCCAGCATTTT; CDR3aa: CASSEILSQPQHF; abundance: many; d_gene: -; v_gene: TRBV6-1; j_gene: TRBJ1-5; len: 13
CDR3nt: TGTGCCAGCAGCCAATGGGAGGATACGCAGTATTTT; CDR3aa: CASSQWEDTQYF; abundance: few; d_gene: -; v_gene: TRBV4-2; j_gene: TRBJ2-3; len: 12
CDR3nt: TGTGCCAGCAGCTTAGTTGGCCAGGCGTATGGCTACACCTTC; CDR3aa: CASSLVGQAYGYTF; abundance: few; d_gene: -; v_gene: TRBV7-9; j_gene: TRBJ1-2; len: 14